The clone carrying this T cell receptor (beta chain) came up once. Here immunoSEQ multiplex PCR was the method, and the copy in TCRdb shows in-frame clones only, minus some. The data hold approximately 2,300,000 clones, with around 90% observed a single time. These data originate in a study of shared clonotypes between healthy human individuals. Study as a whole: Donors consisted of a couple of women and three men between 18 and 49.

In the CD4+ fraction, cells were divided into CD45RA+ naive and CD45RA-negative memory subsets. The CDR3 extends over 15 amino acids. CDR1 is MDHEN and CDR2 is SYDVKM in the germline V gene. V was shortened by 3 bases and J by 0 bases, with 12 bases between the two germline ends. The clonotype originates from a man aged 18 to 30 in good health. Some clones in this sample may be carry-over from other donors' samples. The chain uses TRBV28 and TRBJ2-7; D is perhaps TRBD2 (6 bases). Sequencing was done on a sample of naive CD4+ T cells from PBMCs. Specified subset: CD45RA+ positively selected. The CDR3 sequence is CASSFGGTLSYEQYF. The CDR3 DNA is TGTGCCAGCAGTTTTGGCGGGACCCTCTCCTACGAGCAGTACTTC. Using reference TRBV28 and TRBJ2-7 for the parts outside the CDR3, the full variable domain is DVKVTQSSRYLVKRTGEKVFLECVQDMDHENMFWYRQDPGLGLRLIYFSYDVKMKEKGDIPEGYSVSREKKERFSLILESASTNQTSMYLCASSFGGTLSYEQYFGPGTRLTVT.